This T cell receptor beta chain is drawn from a study of shared clonotypes between healthy human individuals. In the study overall: Each donor contributed plates that comprised three CD4 naive, three CD4 memory, two CD8 naive and one CD8 memory.

Assay used: immunoSEQ multiplex PCR; TCRdb lists only in-frame clones, some missing. This table has 1,500,000 or so clones, roughly 97% appearing once. Germline CDR1 reads SGHTA; CDR2 reads FQGNSA. V lost 1 base to trimming and J lost 0 bases, with 13 bases between them. This CDR3 has 16 residues. The specimen sequenced was naive CD4+ T cells sorted from blood. Subset defined: CD45RA+ positively selected. The clonotype was recovered from a young man in good health. The V and J genes are TRBV7-2 and TRBJ2-7; D perhaps matches TRBD1 (6 bases). CDR3 nucleotide sequence: TGTGCCAGCAGCTTAGGATGGGACACTAGCTCCTACGAGCAGTACTTC. Residues: CASSLGWDTSSYEQYF.